This TCR beta chain was sequenced during a study of T cell responses to AZD1222 COVID-19 vaccine. Study-wide context: Timing groups of about 4 and about 12 weeks for second doses were pooled. Overall study results and limits: Reportedly, nearly half the spike-specific TCRs target unmutated variant regions. All repertoire sampling was performed exclusively after the peak T cell response. Clonal diversity was possibly underestimated, and white British individuals and females predominated among donors.

Trimming pared 7 bases from V and 7 bases from J, leaving 13 bases between. CDR1 MNHNY and CDR2 SVGAGI come from the germline V gene (reference sequence). This CDR3 spans 12 amino acids. On this clone itself: Its target is not known.

The assay was immunoSEQ multiplex PCR, and TCRdb's table has in-frame clones only and misses some. This sample yields some 97,000 clones, of which 80% to 90% are seen a single time; about 16% belongs to the top ten. Sequenced here: peripheral blood, sampled on day 0 of AZD1222 vaccination. The sequence came from an adult in good health. The gene calls are TRBV6-6 and TRBJ1-1; D is possibly TRBD1 (5 bases). CDR3 region: CASTRGESEAFF. The CDR3 DNA reads as TGTGCCAGCACCCGAGGGGAGAGTGAAGCTTTCTTT.